Each of the 27 T cell receptor beta chains below was sequenced from the same sample in a study of identical twins. Via MiXCR, TCRdb re-called the 5' RACE reads, giving one row per CDR3 protein. The sample records hundreds of thousands of distinct CDR3 sequences, 8.6% being singletons. The same sample was also studied in work on yellow fever vaccine responses in identical twins.

What was sequenced was PBMCs. The receptors shown here come from a woman aged 18-29 years in good health.

This clonotype was counted many times. The V gene is TRBV29-1, the J gene TRBJ2-3; TRBD1 matches 7 bases. Germline lookup yields CDR1 SQVTM and CDR2 ANQGSEA. The V segment lost 3 bases and the J segment 3 bases; nucleotides outside the gene matches: 15. The CDR3 is 17 amino acids. CDR3 DNA sequence: TGCAGCGTTGATGGCTTGCCCGGACAGGCTACTACAGATACGCAGTATTTT. Protein sequence: CSVDGLPGQATTDTQYF.

In its sample, this clonotype was seen many times. The rearrangement links TRBV11-2 to TRBJ2-7, with D unclear. Germline V gene lookup returns CDR1 SGHAT and CDR2 FQNNGV. CDR3 length: 12 amino acids. Trimming left V 4 bases short and J 0 bases short, with 4 bases between. The CDR3 here is CASSYTSYEQYF. The CDR3 nucleotides read TGTGCCAGCAGCTATACCTCCTACGAGCAGTACTTC. Full variable domain (remainder filled in from reference TRBV11-2 and TRBJ2-7): EAGVAQSPRYKIIEKRQSVAFWCNPISGHATLYWYQQILGQGPKLLIQFQNNGVVDDSQLPKDRFSAERLKGVDSTLKIQPAKLEDSAVYLCASSYTSYEQYFGPGTRLTVT.

This clonotype was seen only a few times. V is TRBV25-1 and J is TRBJ2-1; D not certain. CDR1 MGHDK and CDR2 SYGVNS come from the germline V gene. V was pared by 0 bases and J by 5 bases, with 2 bases between. This CDR3 is built from 12 residues. CDR3 amino acids: CASSEYNNEQFF. CDR3 nucleotide sequence: TGTGCCAGCAGTGAATATAACAATGAGCAGTTCTTC.

The V call is TRBV29-1, the J call TRBJ2-7, with 8 bases matching TRBD1. The CDR3 runs to 15 residues. CDR1 and CDR2 from the germline V gene are SQVTM and ANQGSEA. Trimming cost V 6 bases and J 0 bases; bases outside gene matches: 10. As DNA, the CDR3 is TGCAGCGTGCAGACCGGGACAGGTAGCTCCTACGAGCAGTACTTC. Translation: CSVQTGTGSSYEQYF.

The V call is TRBV5-4, the J call TRBJ2-3; 11 bases agree with TRBD2. CDR3 length: 17 amino acids. V lost 4 bases, J lost 4 bases, and 11 bases stayed unmatched. Germline CDR1 reads SGHNT; CDR2 reads YYREEE (reference sequence). CDR3 coding DNA: TGTGCCAGCAGCCCCAGTGGGACTAGCGGTTCAGCAGATACGCAGTATTTT. It encodes CASSPSGTSGSADTQYF.

This rearrangement joins TRBV5-1 to TRBJ2-6, with unresolved D. Germline CDR1 reads SGHRS; CDR2 reads YFSETQ. The CDR3 runs to 18 residues. Trimming removed 0 bases from V and 0 bases from J, with 13 bases in between. In DNA, the CDR3 is TGCGCCAGCAGCTTGGACAGTAAAGCATTCTCTGGGGCCAACGTCCTGACTTTC. Protein product: CASSLDSKAFSGANVLTF.

The chain couples TRBV24-1 to TRBJ2-1, with D unresolved. The CDR3 length is 12 residues. The germline CDR1 and CDR2 sequences are KGHDR and SFDVKD. Trimming shortened V by 3 bases and J by 7 bases, and 6 bases separated the two germline ends. For the CDR3, the DNA is TGTGCCACCAGTGATAACCAGAATGAGCAGTTCTTC. Translating it yields CATSDNQNEQFF.

This clonotype has a handful of counts. The chain combines TRBV7-3 with TRBJ2-3, with D possibly called TRBD1 or TRBD2 (5 bases each). Germline V CDR1 and CDR2: SGHTA, FQGTGA. Trimming removed 5 bases at V and 0 bases at J, with 24 bases between. CDR3 length equals 19 residues. The CDR3 nucleotides are TGTGCCAGCAGCCCACATCCCCCCGCACCGGGACGCAGCACAGATACGCAGTATTTT. It specifies CASSPHPPAPGRSTDTQYF.

The gene calls are TRBV5-8 and TRBJ2-5; 8 bases are shared with TRBD1. V trimming: 2 bases; J trimming: 2 bases; junction bases outside the gene matches: 8. This CDR3 contains 16 residues. Germline V lookup: CDR1 SGHTS, CDR2 YDEGEE. The CDR3 region is CASSFPGTGYQETQYF. The CDR3 DNA follows: TGTGCCAGCAGCTTTCCCGGGACAGGTTATCAAGAGACCCAGTACTTC.

Many counts were recorded for this clonotype. The rearrangement uses TRBV12-3 or TRBV12-4 and TRBJ2-3, with D perhaps being TRBD1 or TRBD2 (7 bases each). Trimming cost V 6 bases and J 1 base, with 11 bases left between them. The CDR3 contains 14 residues. Here the CDR3 DNA reads TGTGCCAGCAGGCAGGGGGGGGGCACAGATACGCAGTATTTT. It codes for CASRQGGGTDTQYF.

There are many counts of this clonotype. In DNA form, the CDR3 reads TGTGCCAGCAGGGGAACAGGGATGGCTGAAGCTTTCTTT. Translating gives CASRGTGMAEAFF. The chain joins TRBV28 to TRBJ1-1; tentatively, D is TRBD1 (6 bases). This CDR3 has 13 residues. V was cut by 6 bases and J by 6 bases, with 14 bases left in between. Germline V lookup: CDR1 MDHEN, CDR2 SYDVKM.

J is TRBJ2-3 and V is TRBV6-1, with D tentatively TRBD1 (6 bases). Germline V gene sequence: CDR1 MNHNS, CDR2 SASEGT. The CDR3 covers 16 residues. V was shortened by 5 bases and J by 0 bases, with 15 bases between the two germline ends. The CDR3 bases are TGTGCCAGCAGTACCTCCCGGACAGCGAGCACAGATACGCAGTATTTT. As protein: CASSTSRTASTDTQYF.

This clonotype was detected only a few times. The genes are TRBV5-1 and TRBJ2-1, with 13 bases fitting TRBD2. The CDR3 covers 15 residues. Trimming cost V 4 bases and J 8 bases; bases outside gene matches: 6. Germline V gene data show CDR1 as SGHRS and CDR2 as YFSETQ. The CDR3 nucleotides are TGCGCCAGCAGCGCTGGACTAGCGGGAGTTGATGAGCAGTTCTTC. Translated: CASSAGLAGVDEQFF.

This clonotype was detected many times. The gene calls are TRBV5-1 and TRBJ2-1, with 10 positions matching TRBD2. Germline V lookup: CDR1 SGHRS, CDR2 YFSETQ. After removal of 3 bases from V and 5 bases from J, the junction contained 5 bases not matched to a gene. The CDR3 totals 15 residues. CDR3 protein: CASSYFGTSDNEQFF. The CDR3 region has the DNA TGCGCCAGCAGCTACTTCGGGACTAGCGACAATGAGCAGTTCTTC.

Only a few counts were recorded for this clonotype. An end of the junction does not agree with germline; a read error may underlie this. This chain joins TRBV5-1 and TRBJ1-1, with 8 bases fitting TRBD1. The CDR3 has 14 residues. Per germline, CDR1 SGHRS and CDR2 YFSETQ. CDR3 sequence reads: CASSTGGADTEAFF. Written as DNA, the CDR3 is TGCGCCAGCAGCACAGGGGGTGCGGACACTGAAGCCTTCTTT.

This clonotype was observed many times. V gene TRBV12-3 or TRBV12-4 combines with J gene TRBJ2-7, with TRBD1 matching over 7 bases. With V trimmed by 5 bases and J by 3 bases, 4 bases remained unmatched. The CDR3 loop spans 13 amino acids. The CDR3 protein is CASSIGTVYEQYF. CDR3 coding DNA: TGTGCCAGCAGTATCGGGACAGTCTACGAGCAGTACTTC.

This clonotype has ten or more counts. J is TRBJ2-2 and V is TRBV7-9; D unclear. CDR1 is SEHNR and CDR2 is FQNEAQ in the germline V gene (reference sequence). Trimming took off 3 bases at V and 1 base at J, with 9 bases between the two ends. The CDR3 is 15 amino acids. The CDR3 reads CASSFGPGNTGELFF. DNA of the CDR3: TGTGCCAGCAGCTTCGGTCCGGGGAACACCGGGGAGCTGTTTTTT.

This clonotype turned up a few times. The chain joins TRBV24-1 to TRBJ1-5; D might be TRBD1 (5 bases). The CDR3 is made up of 17 amino acids. V was shortened by 2 bases and J by 1 base, with 14 bases between the two germline ends. Germline CDR1 KGHDR, CDR2 SFDVKD. The DNA for the CDR3 is TGTGCCACCAGTGATTATAAGGGGTCGGGAAGCAATCAGCCCCAGCATTTT. Translated: CATSDYKGSGSNQPQHF.

This clonotype has only a few counts. The chain links TRBV7-9 to TRBJ1-1; a possible D gene is TRBD1 (6 bases). V was shortened by 3 bases and J by 6 bases, with 8 bases between the two germline ends. The CDR3 loop spans 12 amino acids. Per the germline V gene, CDR1 is SEHNR and CDR2 is FQNEAQ (reference sequence). CDR3 amino acids: CASSFEGAEAFF. The CDR3 DNA reads TGTGCCAGCAGCTTTGAGGGGGCTGAAGCTTTCTTT.

This clonotype has just a few counts. The V gene is TRBV21-1, the J gene TRBJ1-6; TRBD1, as called in the table, went unchecked against the DNA. TRBV21-1 is a known pseudogene. The CDR3 loop spans 17 amino acids. Here the CDR3 reads CASSKETGTPSNSPLHF. The CDR3 DNA is TGTGCCAGCAGCAAAGAGACCGGGACACCAAGTAATTCACCCCTCCACTTT.

Many counts were recorded for this clonotype. The chain joins TRBV10-3 to TRBJ1-6; 8 positions agree with TRBD1. After removal of 6 bases from V and 6 bases from J, the junction contained 4 bases not matched to a gene. The CDR3 contains 14 residues. Germline CDR1 reads ENHRY; CDR2 reads SYGVKD. The CDR3 DNA is TGTGCCATCAGACCGGACAGGGTTAATTCACCCCTCCACTTT. This gives the protein CAIRPDRVNSPLHF.

The gene calls are TRBV14 and TRBJ2-1, with 9 bases matching TRBD1. V dropped 5 bases and J dropped 5; count of bases not matched to a gene: 7. This CDR3 is 15 amino acids long. Germline assignment: CDR1 SGHDN and CDR2 FVKESK. In DNA form, the CDR3 reads TGTGCCAGCAGCGACCGGGACAGGGTTAACAATGAGCAGTTCTTC. Protein: CASSDRDRVNNEQFF.

The chain recombines TRBV4-3 with TRBJ2-1; 8 bases agree with TRBD1. CDR1 LGHNA and CDR2 YSLEER come from the germline V gene. V gave up 0 bases and J gave up 1 base; unmatched junction bases: 2. This CDR3 is built from 16 residues. CDR3 loop: CASSQDQGASYNEQFF. In nucleotides, the CDR3 is TGCGCCAGCAGCCAAGATCAGGGGGCATCCTACAATGAGCAGTTCTTC.

This rearrangement joins TRBV20-1 to TRBJ2-7, with 10 bases identical to TRBD2. The ends lost 5 bases at V and 5 bases at J; junction bases unmatched: 6. CDR3 length: 13 residues. Germline CDR1 DFQATT, CDR2 SNEGSKA (reference sequence). The DNA for the CDR3 is TGCAGTGCTGAACTAGCGGGAATCAACGAGCAGTACTTC. Encoded protein: CSAELAGINEQYF.

CDR3: CATSNGGLAGGPGYNEQFF. Written as DNA, the CDR3 is TGCGCGACCAGCAACGGAGGACTAGCGGGAGGGCCAGGGTACAATGAGCAGTTCTTC. The V and J genes are TRBV5-1 and TRBJ2-1, with 15 bases lining up with TRBD2. CDR1 and CDR2 (germline): SGHRS, YFSETQ. CDR3 length: 19 amino acids.

This clonotype was seen more than once but under ten times. The J gene is TRBJ2-7, the V gene TRBV10-3; tentatively, D is TRBD2 (6 bases). Germline loops: CDR1 ENHRY, CDR2 SYGVKD. Trimming took off 0 bases at V and 2 bases at J, with 11 bases between the two ends. The CDR3 has 15 residues. CDR3 bases: TGTGCCATCAGTGAGTCGGAGGGACTTACCTACGAGCAGTACTTC. Amino acids: CAISESEGLTYEQYF.

This clonotype was counted many times. The gene calls are TRBV5-1 and TRBJ2-2; 9 bases fit TRBD2. V shed 5 bases, J shed 3 bases, and the junction held 2 bases outside the gene matches. This CDR3 region has 14 residues. In germline, CDR1 is SGHRS, CDR2 YFSETQ. This CDR3 reads CASRIAGDTGELFF. CDR3 sequence (DNA): TGCGCCAGCAGGATAGCGGGGGACACCGGGGAGCTGTTTTTT.